This T cell receptor beta chain was sequenced for a study of shared clonotypes between healthy human individuals. Sequenced by immunoSEQ multiplex PCR; TCRdb stores in-frame clones only, minus some. Of 900,000 to 1,200,000 clones in the sample, more than 75% were seen once. Germline CDR1 and CDR2: SGHRS and YFSETQ. This CDR3 contains 13 residues. The junction had 4 bases not matched to a gene; V was cut back by 3 bases and J by 6 bases. The chain has TRBV5-1 and TRBJ2-7, with 9 bases aligning to TRBD1. The receptor was isolated from a man between 18 and 29 years old in good health. Some clones in this sample may be carry-over from other donors' samples. Specimen: memory CD4+ T cells from PBMCs. The subset was: CD45RA-negative fraction. The CDR3 sequence: CASSSGTGSEQYF. The CDR3 DNA follows: TGCGCCAGCAGCTCCGGGACAGGGAGCGAGCAGTACTTC.